This T cell receptor beta chain was recovered during a study of response to subunit inactivated influenza vaccine. Study-wide findings and caveats: After each seasonal influenza vaccination, few new T cells are recruited, the authors suggested.

Trimming stripped 2 bases from V and 5 bases from J, with 4 bases between. CDR3 size: 12 residues. Germline V gene sequence: CDR1 SEHNR, CDR2 FQNEAQ (reference sequence). One entry per CDR3 protein results from TCRdb running MiXCR on the RT-PCR reads. The repertoire holds 550,000 to 650,000 distinct CDR3 sequences, approximately 10% seen once, with roughly 10% in the top ten. At least ten counts were recorded for this clonotype. Its antigen is still unknown. This clonotype originated in a man aged 50-59 years who received an inactivated influenza vaccine. Sequencing was performed on PBMCs from blood, taken on the day of vaccination. V is TRBV7-9 and J is TRBJ2-1; D gene ambiguous. The CDR3 nucleotides read TGTGCCAGCAGCTTACACAACAATGAGCAGTTCTTC. It codes for CASSLHNNEQFF.